This T cell receptor (beta chain) was found in a study of blood T cell repertoires in COVID-19. At the level of the study: The study drew acute and convalescent COVID-19 samples from the United States, Italy and Spain. T cells, B-cell-depleted T cells, or PBMCs supplied cDNA or gDNA.

The V gene's germline CDR1 is LGHNT and CDR2 FRNRAP. V shed 0 bases and J 6 bases; nucleotides not matched to a gene: 1. This CDR3 is built from 14 residues. Original processing methods: For nucleated cells, counts were estimated from reference gene primer amplification. Profiling relied on immunoSEQ multiplex PCR, and the TCRdb table lists in-frame clones only, not all of them. That table is the source of V, J and clone size, and D and trimming were worked out from the DNA. The data hold fewer than 130,000 clones, with about 80% observed a single time. Sequencing input: peripheral blood. V and J are TRBV12-5 and TRBJ2-1; TRBD2 agrees at 8 bases. This clonotype was obtained from a woman older than 75 with active or convalescent COVID-19. The DNA for the CDR3 is TGTGCTAGTGGTTTGGTTACTAGCGGCAATGAGCAGTTCTTC. It is translated as CASGLVTSGNEQFF. Full variable domain (rest looked up from reference TRBV12-5 and TRBJ2-1): DARVTQTPRHKVTEMGQEVTMRCQPILGHNTVFWYRQTMMQGLELLAYFRNRAPLDDSGMPKDRFSAEMPDATLATLKIQPSEPRDSAVYFCASGLVTSGNEQFFGPGTRLTVL.